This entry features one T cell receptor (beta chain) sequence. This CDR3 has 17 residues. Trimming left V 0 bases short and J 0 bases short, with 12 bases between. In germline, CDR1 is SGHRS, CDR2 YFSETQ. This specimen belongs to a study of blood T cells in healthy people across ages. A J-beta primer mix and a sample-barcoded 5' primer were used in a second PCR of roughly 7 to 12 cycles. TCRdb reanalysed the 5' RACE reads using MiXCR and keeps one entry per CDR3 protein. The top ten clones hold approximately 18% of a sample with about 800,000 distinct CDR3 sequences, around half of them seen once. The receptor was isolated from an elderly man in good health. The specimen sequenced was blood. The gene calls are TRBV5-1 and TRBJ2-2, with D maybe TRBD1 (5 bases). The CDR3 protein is CASSLDRQPSNTGELFF. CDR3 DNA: TGCGCCAGCAGCTTGGACAGGCAACCTTCGAACACCGGGGAGCTGTTTTTT.